This entry concerns a single T cell receptor (beta chain). The antigen is undetermined. Germline trimming cut 5 bases from V and 2 bases from J; bases unmatched to any gene: 6. Germline V gives CDR1 SGHTA, CDR2 FQGNSA. The CDR3 contains 14 residues. The repertoire was sequenced with immunoSEQ multiplex PCR; TCRdb's copy has only in-frame clones and lacks some. The repertoire holds about 160,000 clones, approximately 86% seen once, with about 4.3% in the top ten. The data derive from a study of lymphopenia after photon versus proton radiotherapy. Study-level points and caveats: After lymphocyte nadir, photon-treated repertoires showed oligoclonal expansion, especially CD8+ Temra. Proton therapy kept repertoires fairly stable, unlike photons, which gained effector/memory cells. Better survival with proton therapy was suggested as possible, not demonstrated.

The sequence was collected from a man aged 45-60 years with gastric cancer. The sequences come from peripheral blood, collected from a patient treated with photon-based radiotherapy. The chain uses TRBV7-2 and TRBJ2-7; 7 bases are shared with TRBD2. This CDR3 is CASSPASGPYEQYF. The DNA of the CDR3 is TGTGCCAGCAGCCCCGCTAGCGGTCCCTACGAGCAGTACTTC.